This T cell receptor beta chain was captured by sequencing in a study of cytomegalovirus exposure and HLA in healthy donors (dated 2017 in TCRdb). Regarding the research as a whole: An earlier analysis of roughly 630 of the donors reported about 250 Gb of sequence data and about 100 million unique TCR beta sequences from about 180 million T cells. An early release that covered about 600 HLA-typed donors contained approximately 300 gigabases of sequencing data and tens of millions of unique TCR sequences. Among the roughly 390 genotyped donors, around 79% belonged to the genetic ancestry cluster associated with self-reported Caucasian donors. The study aimed to test whether signatures of past pathogen exposure could be identified by cataloging public T cell receptors. The study used immunosequencing to profile the T cell repertoires of 666 subjects and linked those repertoires to cytomegalovirus serostatus. A separate validation cohort of more than 100 different subjects was used in addition to the roughly 700-subject first cohort. To predict cytomegalovirus infection status, the study brought together high-throughput TCR immunosequencing, statistical association of individual TCRs with disease status, and machine learning. To study patterns of TCR occurrence, a later analysis re-analyzed previously published TCR beta repertoires from just over 650 donors and added high-resolution HLA genotyping. In the later analysis, no new phenotypic data were used to find candidate immune exposures; instead, reliance was placed on TCR beta sequences and their occurrence across donors. An earlier analysis of approximately 500 of the donors applied high-throughput TCR beta sequencing to assess whether each TCR beta V gene segment acted as functional or pseudogenic. Donor age, sex, ethnicity and CMV serostatus were compiled together with the repertoire data. Genome-wide SNP genotypes for about three fifths of the roughly 670 donors were used in a later genetic analysis, which treated that subset as a discovery cohort. All discovery cohort repertoires had been generated using a single sequencing platform. HLA typing included class I and class II loci at four-digit resolution. Typing coverage differed by locus: A, B, C, DRB1 and DQB1 were typed in roughly 620-630 donors, DQA1 in about 550, DPA1 in approximately 610, and DPB1 in about 450. Because of strong linkage in the cohort, roughly five DR-DQ haplotypes were treated as single units for association and clustering. Among a few hundred genotyped donors of the cohort, an average of about 240,000 unique TCR beta nucleotide sequences were sequenced per donor, roughly 20% of them non-productive. What the study reported, not specific to this receptor: In vitro tests confirmed that three of the cytomegalovirus-associated TCR beta chains recognize cytomegalovirus antigens. For the cohort, immune exposure information was limited to CMV serostatus. The study gave a list of more than 150 TCR beta chains associated with cytomegalovirus. A later genetic analysis associated a missense DCLRE1C variant with V-gene and J-gene trimming of TCR beta chains, and an independent cohort replicated the association. According to a later genetic analysis, donors in an Asian-associated ancestry cluster had fewer N-insertions in productive TCRs than the approximately 700-donor mean. A later analysis found that TCR association rates varied across HLA loci, with DRB1 alleles showing the most associated TCRs and HLA-C alleles the fewest. Because some donors lacked HLA typing at each locus, the association tests relied only on the typed subset. When HLA alleles, especially DR and DQ, strongly co-occurred, attributing TCR associations to individual alleles was difficult. The authors suggested that the approach could potentially be generalized to other disease states and immunological phenotypes. The classifier was reported to diagnose cytomegalovirus status with high specificity and sensitivity in both the original cohort and the validation cohort. According to a later analysis, most CMV-associated TCR beta chains appeared to be HLA-restricted, and the HLA associations seemed to be driven largely by CMV exposure. Around 16 rarely observed V segments, including chromosome 9 orphons, were excluded from the earlier analysis of 550 to 700 of the donors because counts were too low. In a later analysis, HLA-associated TCR beta chains were found to be more clonally expanded and to have lower generation probabilities than equally common non-associated chains. In an earlier analysis of 450 to 750 of the donors, most TCR beta V segments appeared in productive rearrangements about 87% or about 30% of the time, broadly matching IMGT annotations. Roughly uniform sequencing depth across donors was assumed in presence/absence analyses, although this assumption may not hold. Linkage disequilibrium might explain the correlated functional status among segregating V segments, but an unknown experimental factor could not be ruled out. A further reported finding was that TCR beta sequences accurately predicted the HLA-A and HLA-B alleles for most subjects in the first cohort. While some public TCRs were present in many individuals, most TCR sequences turned up only very rarely across donors. In a later analysis, about 16,000 TCR beta sequences were associated with specific HLA alleles at a false discovery rate of 0.05. The cohort was sequenced for TCR beta chains only, and without alpha or paired-chain data the features that could be detected were limited. According to a later analysis, parvovirus B19, influenza, CMV and Epstein-Barr virus appeared linked to several top co-occurrence clusters. A cluster of highly shared sequence variants was judged likely to be a technical artifact of the sequencing pipeline.

The cohort was made up of approximately 700 healthy bone marrow donors. At the time of sampling, every cohort member was nominally healthy, though immune exposures that went unrecorded were likely present. The donor tested CMV seropositive and was one of the 289 seropositive cohort members. Each donor provided a peripheral blood sample, and peripheral blood mononuclear cells were used for TCR beta sequencing. The Qiagen DNeasy Blood Extraction Kit was used to extract genomic DNA from the blood cell samples. The library was built by means of the immunoSEQ multiplex PCR assay. For the multiplex PCR, a mixture combining 60 forward primers for TCR Vbeta segments and 13 reverse primers for TCR Jbeta segments was used. A multiplex PCR assay on genomic DNA amplified the CDR3 region of rearranged TCR beta genes. The amplified TCR beta libraries were sequenced on the Illumina HiSeq System as 87-base-pair reads. For the original study's pipeline: In a later analysis, some 80 million unique TCR beta chains were counted across the approximately 640 repertoires, and roughly 9.9 million of these chains were shared by at least two donors. Raw reads were error-corrected and collapsed into unique sequences with a nearest-neighbor algorithm that merged closely related sequences to remove PCR and sequencing errors. Alignment of CDR3 sequences to IMGT reference sequences was used to assign V, D and J gene segments. For a sequence to be retained, at least a six-nucleotide match to both a V gene segment and a J gene segment was required. Rearrangements were classified as productive when the CDR3 lacked stop codons and remained in frame with V and J, and all other rearrangements were classified as non-productive. Following IMGT convention, CDR3 was defined as the stretch from the second conserved V-encoded cysteine to the conserved J-encoded phenylalanine. The earlier analysis of 587 of the donors excluded sequences that lacked an unambiguous match to a single V gene segment. In an earlier analysis of approximately 500 of the donors, a V segment was called functional when productive rearrangements were above 56.7%, and segregating when the standard deviation between donors exceeded 5%. A statistical classification framework was developed to diagnose cytomegalovirus status using the catalog of TCR beta chain sequences. V and J gene assignment, in a later analysis, came from comparing TCR nucleotide sequences with IMGT/GENE-DB human TR gene sequences. Using the TCRdist pipeline, a later analysis assigned CDR3 sequences along with most-parsimonious VDJ recombination scenarios. In a later analysis, each TCR beta chain was defined by its CDR3 amino acid sequence together with its V-gene family, and reads lacking a unique V-gene family were excluded. A later analysis removed 450 to 600 highly shared, low-generation-probability nucleotide sequences to deal with suspected cross-contamination and a sequencing artifact. For each public chain, a later analysis derived a clonal expansion index from normalized ranks of inferred template counts within each repertoire. A later analysis computed generation probabilities with a VDJ recombination model fitted to out-of-frame rearrangements, and checked the results against IGoR. Hypergeometric tests were used in a later analysis to score TCR-TCR, TCR-HLA and TCR-CMV co-occurrence, with a repertoire-size bias correction applied to the TCR pairs. To estimate false discovery rates, a later analysis permuted the HLA or CMV assignments 20 times. In a later analysis, co-occurring TCRs were grouped using DBSCAN, and TCRdist sequence similarity was added for clustering within HLA-allele-positive subsets. For co-occurrence clustering, repertoires with fewer than 30,000 or more than 120,000 public chains were excluded, along with five or six repertoires with anomalous nucleotide sharing. TCRdb re-hosts the immuneACCESS table, in-frame sequences only. Its copies lack some clones; in the studies checked, an unresolved V gene accounts for under half of them, and the cause for the rest is not known. The V and J calls and clone size were taken over from that table, and D and trimming were inferred from the DNA. The sample table lists 150,000 or so clones, roughly 80% of them with a count of one. The ten largest clones capture about 13% of the sample.

Turning to this clone: Its antigen remains undetermined. Base qualities are missing; no much larger clone stands one base away.

The sequenced sample was PBMCs. This receptor was taken from a man aged 40-49 years in good health and CMV-seropositive.

The CDR3 amino acid sequence is: CASSVAQGLGTEAFF. The nucleotides are TGTGCCAGCAGCGTAGCTCAGGGGCTTGGGACTGAAGCTTTCTTT. The chain couples TRBV9 to TRBJ1-1; a tentative D call is TRBD1 (6 bases match). Trimming takes 0 bases from V and 5 bases from J, and the germline ends sit 14 bases apart. The germline V gene sets CDR1 to SGDLS and CDR2 to YYNGEE. The CDR3 covers 15 residues, taking in both the cysteine and the phenylalanine. The CDR3 DNA has 45 bases and is translated from base 1.